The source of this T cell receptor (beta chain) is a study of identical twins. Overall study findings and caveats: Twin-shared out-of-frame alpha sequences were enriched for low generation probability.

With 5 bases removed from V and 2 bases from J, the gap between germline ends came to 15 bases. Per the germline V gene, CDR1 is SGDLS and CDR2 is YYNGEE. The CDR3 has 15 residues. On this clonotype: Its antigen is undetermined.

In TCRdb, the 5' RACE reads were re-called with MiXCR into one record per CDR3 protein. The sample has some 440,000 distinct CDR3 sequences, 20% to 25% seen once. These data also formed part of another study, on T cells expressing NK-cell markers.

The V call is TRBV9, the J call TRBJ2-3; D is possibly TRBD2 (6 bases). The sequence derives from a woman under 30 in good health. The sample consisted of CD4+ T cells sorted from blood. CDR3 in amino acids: CASRGTPAHTDTQYF. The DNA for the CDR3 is TGTGCCAGCAGGGGGACTCCGGCTCACACAGATACGCAGTATTTT.